What follows is one T cell receptor beta chain and its context. As yet, its antigen is unknown. The CDR3 spans 10 residues. Germline lookup yields CDR1 KGHSH and CDR2 LQKENI. Trimming removed 2 bases at V and 6 bases at J, with 0 bases between. Assay used: immunoSEQ multiplex PCR; TCRdb lists only in-frame clones, some missing. The repertoire consists of tens of thousands of clones, with 70% to 90% occurring once and the leading ten covering about 0.52%. These data originate in a study of OX40 agonist ivuxolimab in advanced cancers. Study-wide points: Individuals who were partial responders at 0.1-3.0 mg/kg had clonal expansion that ranked among the lowest.

The chain is built from TRBV18 and TRBJ2-3, with D uncertain. This TCR derives from an adult with an advanced solid tumor such as melanoma, head and neck, liver or kidney cancer. The input for sequencing was CD4+ or CD8+ T cells sorted from blood, taken in a trial of the OX40 agonist ivuxolimab. CDR3 nucleotides: TGTGCCAGCTCACCAGATACGCAGTATTTT. Its translation is CASSPDTQYF.